This T cell receptor beta chain derives from a study of shared clonotypes between healthy human individuals. As to this clone: Its specificity is not known.

The protocol was immunoSEQ multiplex PCR, while the TCRdb copy is restricted to in-frame clones and leaves out a portion. The sample yields roughly 2,000,000 clones, 93% seen once. Overall study results and limits: The study generally estimated greater richness for naive than memory subsets.

In the naive CD8 group, cells lacked CD45RO and were positively selected for CCR7, so terminally differentiated effector memory CD45RA+ cells were left out. This clonotype was sampled from a man aged 18 to 35 in good health. Some clones in this sample may be carry-over from other donors' samples. What was sequenced was naive CD8+ T cells from PBMCs.

The CDR3 loop is CASSLPLGTSNTGELFF. The CDR3 bases are TGTGCCAGCAGCTTACCCCTGGGGACATCCAACACCGGGGAGCTGTTTTTT. This chain uses TRBV13 with TRBJ2-2; possibly TRBD1 for D (6 bases). The V end was cut by 2 bases, the J end by 2 bases, with 15 bases between. CDR1 and CDR2 from the germline V gene are PRHDT and FYEKMQ (reference sequence). The CDR3 sequence is 17 residues long.